This is a list of T cell receptor beta chains from one sample in a study of blood T cell repertoires in COVID-19. Some clones are missing from TCRdb's copy, which holds only in-frame ones; the method was immunoSEQ multiplex PCR. The sample yields 120,000 or so clones, almost 90% seen once. The material sequenced was peripheral blood. These receptors were taken from a woman aged 50 to 60 with active or convalescent COVID-19. Each CDR3 is given with its conserved first and last residue. The D gene is left open where the match is weak. Expanded clones are given a class, and other clones once, few, many or no size at all.

size: few
D: NA
V: TRBV5-6
J: TRBJ1-3
DNA: TGTGCCAGCAGCTTGCCAGGGGAGCTTGGAAACACCATATATTTT
CDR3: CASSLPGELGNTIYF

size: NA
D: NA
V: TRBV4-2
J: TRBJ1-5
DNA: TGTGCCAGCAGCCAAGGGAGTGAGGGACAGCCCCAGCATTTT
CDR3: CASSQGSEGQPQHF

size: NA
D: TRBD1
V: TRBV19
J: TRBJ1-5
DNA: TGTGCCAGTAGTGATACGGGACAGCCTCTAGTGTATCAGCCCCAGCATTTT
CDR3: CASSDTGQPLVYQPQHF

size: NA
D: NA
V: TRBV7-9
J: TRBJ1-4
DNA: TGTGCCAGCAGCTTAGGGCAGGGATATGAAAAACTGTTTTTT
CDR3: CASSLGQGYEKLFF

size: NA
D: NA
V: TRBV19
J: TRBJ1-1
DNA: TGTGCCAGTAGTATAGTAACAGGCCTGATGAACACTGAAGCTTTCTTT
CDR3: CASSIVTGLMNTEAFF

size: NA
D: NA
V: TRBV7-9
J: TRBJ2-1
DNA: TGTGCCAGCAGCTTGGTGACAGGTTACAATGAGCAGTTCTTC
CDR3: CASSLVTGYNEQFF

size: NA
D: NA
V: TRBV5-8
J: TRBJ1-1
DNA: TGTGCCAGCAGACGGACAGTGGTGAAAGCTTTCTTT
CDR3: CASRRTVVKAFF

size: NA
D: TRBD1
V: TRBV30
J: TRBJ2-4
DNA: TGTGCCTGGAGCGATACGAAGACAGGGGGCGGTTTGTCCGCCAAAAACATTCAGTACTTC
CDR3: CAWSDTKTGGGLSAKNIQYF

size: NA
D: NA
V: TRBV2
J: TRBJ1-2
DNA: TGTGCCAGCAGCGGGGGACGGACACTCTATGGCTACACCTTC
CDR3: CASSGGRTLYGYTF

size: NA
D: NA
V: TRBV28
J: TRBJ1-5
DNA: TGTGCCAGCAGTTCATATCAGCCCCAGCATTTT
CDR3: CASSSYQPQHF

size: few
D: NA
V: TRBV7-6
J: TRBJ2-1
DNA: TGTGCCAGCAGCTTTAGGCGGAATGAGCAGTTCTTC
CDR3: CASSFRRNEQFF

size: NA
D: NA
V: TRBV5-1
J: TRBJ1-2
DNA: TGCGCCAGCAGCTTGCGGGAGGACTATGGCTACACCTTC
CDR3: CASSLREDYGYTF

size: NA
D: NA
V: TRBV2
J: TRBJ2-3
DNA: TGTGCCAGCAGTGAAGCGACAGCCCCAGGGACGCAGTATTTT
CDR3: CASSEATAPGTQYF

size: NA
D: TRBD1
V: TRBV19
J: TRBJ1-3
DNA: TGTGCCAGTAGTAGGACAGGGACTGGAAACACCATATATTTT
CDR3: CASSRTGTGNTIYF

size: NA
D: NA
V: TRBV18
J: TRBJ2-3
DNA: TGTGCCAGCTCACCACGGGAGTTCACAGATACGCAGTATTTT
CDR3: CASSPREFTDTQYF

size: NA
D: TRBD2
V: TRBV6-5
J: TRBJ2-7
DNA: TGTGCCAGCAAAACGGGACTAGCTTACCACTACGAGCAGTACTTC
CDR3: CASKTGLAYHYEQYF

size: NA
D: NA
V: TRBV11-2
J: TRBJ1-1
DNA: TGTGCCAGCAGCTTAGACAGGGAGGGCACTGAAGCTTTCTTT
CDR3: CASSLDREGTEAFF

size: NA
D: NA
V: TRBV2
J: TRBJ2-1
DNA: TGTGCCAGCAGTCCCCAGGGCAATGAGCAGTTCTTC
CDR3: CASSPQGNEQFF

size: NA
D: TRBD1
V: TRBV6-2/TRBV6-3
J: TRBJ2-4
DNA: TGTGCCAGCAGTTACTCACGACAGGGTTTTGAGAACATTCAGTACTTC
CDR3: CASSYSRQGFENIQYF

size: NA
D: NA
V: TRBV5-6
J: TRBJ2-5
DNA: TGTGCCAGCAGCTTTGCTAGATCAGAGACCCAGTACTTC
CDR3: CASSFARSETQYF

size: NA
D: NA
V: TRBV15
J: TRBJ2-5
DNA: TGTGCCACCAGCAGCGGCAGGGGGGACGAGACCCAGTACTTC
CDR3: CATSSGRGDETQYF

size: few
D: NA
V: TRBV27
J: TRBJ1-2
DNA: TGTGCCAGCTCCCCAGGACAGAACTATGGCTACACCTTC
CDR3: CASSPGQNYGYTF

size: NA
D: NA
V: TRBV19
J: TRBJ2-4
DNA: TGTGCCAGTAGTATCGCGGGCAGGAACATTCAGTACTTC
CDR3: CASSIAGRNIQYF

size: NA
D: NA
V: TRBV4-2
J: TRBJ1-2
DNA: TGTGCCAGCAGCCAAGAAGGAGGGGCTGGCTACACCTTC
CDR3: CASSQEGGAGYTF

size: NA
D: NA
V: TRBV5-4
J: TRBJ2-1
DNA: TGTGCCACCCGTATCGGTGTGAGCTCCTACAATGAGCAGTTCTTC
CDR3: CATRIGVSSYNEQFF

size: few
D: NA
V: TRBV28
J: TRBJ2-5
DNA: TGTGCCAGCAGTTTCTGGGCCAAAGCCGGCGGGACTCAAGAGACCCAGTACTTC
CDR3: CASSFWAKAGGTQETQYF

size: NA
D: TRBD2
V: TRBV5-1
J: TRBJ2-2
DNA: TGCGCCAGCAGCTTGTTGCCTAGCGGGAACACCGGGGAGCTGTTTTTT
CDR3: CASSLLPSGNTGELFF

size: once
D: NA
V: TRBV5-1
J: TRBJ2-7
DNA: TGCGCCAGCAGCAAATTCCACGGGACACAAAACTACGAGCAGTACTTC
CDR3: CASSKFHGTQNYEQYF

size: once
D: NA
V: TRBV24-1
J: TRBJ1-3
DNA: TGTGCCACCAGTGCGGGAAACACCATATATTTT
CDR3: CATSAGNTIYF

size: NA
D: NA
V: TRBV7-2
J: TRBJ2-7
DNA: TGTGCCAGCAGCTTCCTTCTCTACGAGCAGTACTTC
CDR3: CASSFLLYEQYF

size: NA
D: NA
V: TRBV7-8
J: TRBJ1-1
DNA: TGTGCCAGCAGCTTAGATAGTAACGGAGGGTATGAAGCTTTCTTT
CDR3: CASSLDSNGGYEAFF

size: NA
D: NA
V: TRBV10-3
J: TRBJ1-1
DNA: TGTGCCATCAGTGAGAGCCGGTCCGCTTTCTTT
CDR3: CAISESRSAFF

size: NA
D: NA
V: TRBV18
J: TRBJ1-6
DNA: TGTGCCAGCTCACCAGCGGCCGAGAATTCACCCCTCCACTTT
CDR3: CASSPAAENSPLHF

size: NA
D: TRBD1
V: TRBV6-2/TRBV6-3
J: TRBJ1-2
DNA: TGTGCCAGCAGTTACGGGGGACAGGGGGCGCATGGCTACACCTTC
CDR3: CASSYGGQGAHGYTF

size: NA
D: TRBD1
V: TRBV19
J: TRBJ2-6
DNA: TGTGCCAGTAGTTCTTCCCGGGACAGGGGGGCCAACGTCCTGACTTTC
CDR3: CASSSSRDRGANVLTF

size: NA
D: NA
V: TRBV30
J: TRBJ1-3
DNA: TGTGCCTGGGAGATAGTAAACACCATATATTTT
CDR3: CAWEIVNTIYF

size: NA
D: TRBD1
V: TRBV2
J: TRBJ2-1
DNA: TGTGCCAGCCACGGGACAGCGTACCATGAGCAGTTCTTC
CDR3: CASHGTAYHEQFF

size: few
D: NA
V: TRBV28
J: TRBJ1-4
DNA: TGTGCCAGCAGCTACAGTGGTGAAAAACTGTTTTTT
CDR3: CASSYSGEKLFF

size: NA
D: NA
V: TRBV5-6
J: TRBJ2-7
DNA: TGTGCCAGCAGCTGGTGGAGTAGAGGGGGCTACGAGCAGTACTTC
CDR3: CASSWWSRGGYEQYF

size: NA
D: TRBD2
V: TRBV27
J: TRBJ2-1
DNA: TGTGCCGTCCTTAGCGGGAGGGCCGGTAATGAGCAGTTCTTC
CDR3: CAVLSGRAGNEQFF

size: few
D: TRBD1
V: TRBV27
J: TRBJ2-1
DNA: TGTGCCAGCAGTCGACAGGGATCCTACAATGAGCAGTTCTTC
CDR3: CASSRQGSYNEQFF

size: NA
D: NA
V: TRBV3-1/TRBV3-2
J: TRBJ2-2
DNA: TGTGCCAGCAGCCACGTACAGCGGGTCGTGCCCGGGGAGCTGTTTTTT
CDR3: CASSHVQRVVPGELFF

size: NA
D: TRBD2
V: TRBV7-9
J: TRBJ2-3
DNA: TGTGCCAGCAGCTTCGGGCTAGCGGGGACAGATACGCAGTATTTT
CDR3: CASSFGLAGTDTQYF

size: NA
D: NA
V: TRBV2
J: TRBJ1-2
DNA: TGTGCCAGCTCCTCTTCCGGGACTGGGAACTATGGCTACACCTTC
CDR3: CASSSSGTGNYGYTF

size: NA
D: NA
V: TRBV4-1
J: TRBJ1-3
DNA: TGCGCCAGCAGCCAAGAGCTCACCCGGGCCATATATTTT
CDR3: CASSQELTRAIYF

size: NA
D: NA
V: TRBV5-4
J: TRBJ2-3
DNA: TGTGCCAGCAGCTCCAAGACGCGGGATACGCAGTATTTT
CDR3: CASSSKTRDTQYF

size: NA
D: TRBD1
V: TRBV19
J: TRBJ1-2
DNA: TGTGCCAGTAGTATCCCTACAGGGGATGGCTACACCTTC
CDR3: CASSIPTGDGYTF

size: few
D: NA
V: TRBV2
J: TRBJ2-1
DNA: TGTGCCAGCAGTGAACAGGGGTACGTGCCGTTCTTC
CDR3: CASSEQGYVPFF

size: NA
D: NA
V: TRBV24-1
J: TRBJ2-1
DNA: TGTGCCACCAGTGATTTCTACCCTAATGAGCAGTTCTTC
CDR3: CATSDFYPNEQFF

size: NA
D: NA
V: TRBV2
J: TRBJ2-1
DNA: TGTGCCAAAACTAGGTACAATGAGCAGTTCTTC
CDR3: CAKTRYNEQFF

size: NA
D: NA
V: TRBV29-1
J: TRBJ2-5
DNA: TGCAGCGCCCGAGATGATGCGACCCAGTACTTC
CDR3: CSARDDATQYF

size: few
D: NA
V: TRBV18
J: TRBJ1-1
DNA: TGTGCCAGCTCAAGCGGGGGCAGGAACACTGAAGCTTTCTTT
CDR3: CASSSGGRNTEAFF

size: once
D: NA
V: TRBV4-3
J: TRBJ2-1
DNA: TGCGCCAGCAGCCAAGAGGGAGGCAGCTACAATGAGCAGTTCTTC
CDR3: CASSQEGGSYNEQFF

size: NA
D: NA
V: TRBV7-8
J: TRBJ2-3
DNA: TGTGCCAGCAGCTTATTTACCCCCGTGACTAGCACAGATACGCAGTATTTT
CDR3: CASSLFTPVTSTDTQYF

size: NA
D: TRBD2
V: TRBV6-1
J: TRBJ2-1
DNA: TGTGCCAGCAGTGAGGGCTCTAGCGGGTACAATGAGCAGTTCTTC
CDR3: CASSEGSSGYNEQFF